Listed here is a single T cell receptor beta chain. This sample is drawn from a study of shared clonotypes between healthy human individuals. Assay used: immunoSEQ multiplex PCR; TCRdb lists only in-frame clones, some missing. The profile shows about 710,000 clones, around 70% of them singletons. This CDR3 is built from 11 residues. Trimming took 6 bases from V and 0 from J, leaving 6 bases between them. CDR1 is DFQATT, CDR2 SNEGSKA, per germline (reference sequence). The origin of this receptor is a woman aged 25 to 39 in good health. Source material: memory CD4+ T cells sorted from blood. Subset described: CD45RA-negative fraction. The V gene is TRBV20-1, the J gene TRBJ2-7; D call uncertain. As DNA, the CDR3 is TGCAGTGCCTTTGGCTCCTACGAGCAGTACTTC. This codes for CSAFGSYEQYF.